What follows are 16 T cell receptor beta chains derived from one specimen sequenced in a study of shared clonotypes between healthy human individuals. Assay used: immunoSEQ multiplex PCR; TCRdb lists only in-frame clones, some missing. The sample records 450,000 to 500,000 clones, roughly 85% being singletons. The sequencing sample was made of PBMCs. All receptors come from a woman in her forties in good health. Some clones in this sample may be carry-over from other donors' samples.

This sequence joins TRBV10-2 and TRBJ2-7; 10 bases align to TRBD1. This CDR3 is 11 amino acids long. V lost 4 bases, J lost 11 bases, and 2 bases stayed unmatched. Germline V lookup: CDR1 WSHSY, CDR2 SAAADI. CDR3 sequence: CASSGGTGEYF. CDR3 sequence (DNA): TGCGCCAGCAGTGGAGGGACAGGGGAGTACTTC.

A remark on this clone: A far larger clone is a single base away, which makes a read error likely. V is TRBV30 and J is TRBJ1-1; D is ambiguous. In germline, CDR1 is GTSNPN, CDR2 SVGIG (reference sequence). The V and J ends lost 3 bases and 2 bases respectively, with 16 bases between them. This CDR3 region has 15 residues. This CDR3 is CAWSLPFGLNTEAFF. The CDR3 DNA reads TGTGCCTGGAGCTTACCTTTTGGACTTAACACTGAAGCTTTCTTT. The full variable domain, in which reference TRBV30 and TRBJ1-1 provide the parts outside the CDR3, is SQTIHQWPATLVQPVGSPLSLECTVEGTSNPNLYWYRQAAGRGLQLLFYSVGIGQISSEVPQNLSASRPQDRQFILSSKKLLLSDSGFYLCAWSLPFGLNTEAFFGQGTRLTVV.

The gene calls are TRBV6-5 and TRBJ2-1; D is undetermined. The V and J ends lost 5 bases and 0 bases respectively, with 11 bases between them. Germline V gene lookup returns CDR1 MNHEY and CDR2 SVGAGI. The CDR3 length is 15 residues. The CDR3 DNA sequence: TGTGCCAGCAGTACCAATTTCGTCTCCTACAATGAGCAGTTCTTC. This encodes CASSTNFVSYNEQFF.

The chain links TRBV7-3 to TRBJ1-2; D is perhaps TRBD1 (6 bases). CDR3 length: 16 residues. V was cut by 5 bases and J by 0 bases, with 16 bases left in between. Germline CDR1 and CDR2: SGHTA and FQGTGA. The CDR3 DNA is TGTGCCAGCAGCCCACACGGACAGTTACCTAACTATGGCTACACCTTC. As protein: CASSPHGQLPNYGYTF.

V is TRBV28 and J is TRBJ2-7, with D possibly matching TRBD2 (6 bases). The CDR3 sequence is 15 residues long. Trimming stripped 10 bases from V and 0 bases from J, with 19 bases between. Looked up from germline, CDR1 is MDHEN and CDR2 is SYDVKM. The CDR3 DNA sequence: TGTGCCACCAGCTTGGGTCGGGGGAGCTCCTACGAGCAGTACTTC. Protein product: CATSLGRGSSYEQYF.

V and J are TRBV18 and TRBJ1-5; weak D call: TRBD1 (6 bases). The CDR3 contains 15 residues. Per germline, CDR1 KGHSH and CDR2 LQKENI. Trimming pared 5 bases from V and 2 bases from J, leaving 13 bases between. The CDR3 protein is CASSYRVEGNQPQHF. The CDR3 DNA reads TGTGCCAGCTCATACAGGGTCGAGGGCAATCAGCCCCAGCATTTT.

In regard to this clone: A junction end diverges from the germline sequence, so it may reflect a read error. The V gene is TRBV29-1, the J gene TRBJ2-5; D may be TRBD1 or TRBD2 (5 bases each). This CDR3 comprises 12 residues. From germline, CDR1 is SQVTM and CDR2 ANQGSEA. The CDR3 coding sequence is TGCAGCGTCGAAGCAGGGAGAGAGACCCAGTACTTC. Translated: CSVEAGRETQYF.

The chain has TRBV19 and TRBJ2-5; D call uncertain. Between the trimmed V and J ends, which lost 4 bases and 1 base, there was a span of 7 bases. Germline V CDR1 and CDR2: LNHDA, SQIVND (reference sequence). The CDR3 totals 13 residues. The CDR3 nucleotides read TGTGCCAGTAGTACCTCGCGCCAAGAGACCCAGTACTTC. Translation: CASSTSRQETQYF. The whole variable domain, filled in from reference TRBV19 and TRBJ2-5, reads DGGITQSPKYLFRKEGQNVTLSCEQNLNHDAMYWYRQDPGQGLRLIYYSQIVNDFQKGDIAEGYSVSREKKESFPLTVTSAQKNPTAFYLCASSTSRQETQYFGPGTRLLVL.

The chain uses TRBV5-8 and TRBJ2-5, with D perhaps assigned TRBD1 or TRBD2 (5 bases each). The germline CDR1 and CDR2 sequences are SGHTS and YDEGEE. There are 14 residues in the CDR3. The ends were cut back, 4 bases at V and 7 bases at J, with 17 bases in the middle. CDR3 DNA sequence: TGTGCCAGCAGCCGTATTGGGACCACGGGGACCCAGTACTTC. This gives the protein CASSRIGTTGTQYF.

V is TRBV30 and J is TRBJ1-1; 9 bases fit TRBD1. With V trimmed by 2 bases and J by 6 bases, 7 bases remained unmatched. In germline, CDR1 is GTSNPN, CDR2 SVGIG (reference sequence). The CDR3 contains 14 residues. The DNA of the CDR3 is TGTGCCTGGAGTTGGGGACAGGGATTCCCTGAAGCTTTCTTT. Residues: CAWSWGQGFPEAFF.

This chain links TRBV13 with TRBJ2-5; D possibly corresponds to TRBD1 (5 bases). The germline V and J ends were trimmed by 5 bases and 2 bases, with 9 bases remaining between them. This CDR3 is built from 13 residues. Germline V CDR1 and CDR2: PRHDT, FYEKMQ (reference sequence). CDR3 DNA sequence: TGTGCCAGCAGCACCCGACAGCAAGAGACCCAGTACTTC. It codes for CASSTRQQETQYF.

With respect to this clone: Other DNA sequences of this sample code for an identical CDR3. V gene TRBV2 combines with J gene TRBJ2-2; no definite D call. This CDR3 is built from 13 residues. Germline values: CDR1 SNHLY, CDR2 FYNNEI. Trimming cost V 2 bases and J 4 bases, with 5 bases left between them. For the CDR3, the DNA is TGTGCCAGCAGTGAAACCAGCACCGGGGAGCTGTTTTTT. Translating it yields CASSETSTGELFF.

This sequence joins TRBV18 and TRBJ2-1; 11 bases are shared with TRBD2. The CDR3 is 16 residues long. In germline, CDR1 is KGHSH, CDR2 LQKENI. The trim removed 4 bases at V and 3 bases at J, leaving 5 bases unmatched. DNA of the CDR3: TGTGCCAGCTCACTGGCGGGACTAGCGGACTACAATGAGCAGTTCTTC. Encoded protein: CASSLAGLADYNEQFF.

J is TRBJ1-2 and V is TRBV6-5; possibly TRBD1 for D (5 bases). Trimming took off 6 bases at V and 4 bases at J, with 15 bases between the two ends. CDR1 is MNHEY and CDR2 is SVGAGI in the germline V gene. The CDR3 runs to 14 residues. CDR3 sequence: CASRTPGTVYGYTF. The DNA for the CDR3 is TGTGCCAGCAGGACCCCCGGGACGGTCTATGGCTACACCTTC.

A few counts support this clone. The chain couples TRBV6-1 to TRBJ1-5; D remains unclear. The germline V and J ends were trimmed by 5 bases and 5 bases, with 10 bases remaining between them. The germline V gene has CDR1 MNHNS and CDR2 SASEGT. The CDR3 loop spans 13 amino acids. CDR3 nucleotide sequence: TGTGCCAGCAGTCTAGGACGGGATCAGCCCCAGCATTTT. Its translation is CASSLGRDQPQHF.

The chain joins TRBV27 to TRBJ2-5; 7 bases align to TRBD1. V lost 6 bases and J lost 4; bases outside the gene matches: 14. The CDR3 contains 16 residues. Looked up from germline, CDR1 is MNHEY and CDR2 is SMNVEV (reference sequence). The CDR3 sequence is CASRRSGGGLGETQYF. CDR3 bases: TGTGCCAGCAGACGCTCAGGGGGTGGTCTCGGAGAGACCCAGTACTTC.